This TCR beta chain was sequenced in a study of control samples from healthy donors and cancer patients. The trim removed 0 bases at V and 3 bases at J, leaving 4 bases unmatched. CDR3 length equals 15 residues. In germline, CDR1 is SGHAT, CDR2 FQNNGV. TCRdb keeps only in-frame clones here, not all; method: immunoSEQ multiplex PCR. Of around 68,000 clones in the sample, about 83% were seen once. This clone was recorded once. The sequence was collected from a man aged 60-69 years in good health. This chain links TRBV11-2 with TRBJ1-1, with TRBD1 matching 7 bases. The material sequenced was blood. CDR3 nucleotides: TGTGCCAGCAGCTTAGAAGGGGGCGGGTACACTGAAGCTTTCTTT. Translating gives CASSLEGGGYTEAFF.